Reported below is one T cell receptor (delta chain). Germline is not matched at one junction end, which may reflect a read error. The data belong to a study of gamma-delta chains in newborns, infants, children. CDR1 GEAIGNYY and CDR2 EKD come from the germline V gene. This CDR3 is built from 16 residues. TCRdb re-called the reads with CATT. The sample has about 6,100 delta-chain clones, 2% to 3% seen once. This rearrangement joins TRDV2 to TRDJ1, with 8 bases matching TRDD3. Sequenced material: blood. This clonotype originated in a child who was a newborn, infant or young child, either healthy, febrile or measles-vaccinated (not recorded which). The CDR3 loop is CACDILRDTYTNKLIF. The CDR3 DNA is TGTGCCTGTGACATACTGAGGGATACGTACACCAATAAACTCATCTTT.